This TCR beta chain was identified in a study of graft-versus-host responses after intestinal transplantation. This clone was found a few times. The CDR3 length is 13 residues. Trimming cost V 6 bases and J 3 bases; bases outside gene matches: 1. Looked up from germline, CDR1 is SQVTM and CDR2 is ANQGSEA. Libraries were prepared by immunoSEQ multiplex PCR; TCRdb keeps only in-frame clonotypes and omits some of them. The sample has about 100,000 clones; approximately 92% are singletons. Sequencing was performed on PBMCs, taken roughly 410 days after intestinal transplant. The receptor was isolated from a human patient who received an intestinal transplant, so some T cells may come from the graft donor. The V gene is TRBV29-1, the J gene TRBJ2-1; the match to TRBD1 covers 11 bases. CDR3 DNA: TGCAGCGTCGGGACAGGGGGCTACAATGAGCAGTTCTTC. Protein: CSVGTGGYNEQFF.